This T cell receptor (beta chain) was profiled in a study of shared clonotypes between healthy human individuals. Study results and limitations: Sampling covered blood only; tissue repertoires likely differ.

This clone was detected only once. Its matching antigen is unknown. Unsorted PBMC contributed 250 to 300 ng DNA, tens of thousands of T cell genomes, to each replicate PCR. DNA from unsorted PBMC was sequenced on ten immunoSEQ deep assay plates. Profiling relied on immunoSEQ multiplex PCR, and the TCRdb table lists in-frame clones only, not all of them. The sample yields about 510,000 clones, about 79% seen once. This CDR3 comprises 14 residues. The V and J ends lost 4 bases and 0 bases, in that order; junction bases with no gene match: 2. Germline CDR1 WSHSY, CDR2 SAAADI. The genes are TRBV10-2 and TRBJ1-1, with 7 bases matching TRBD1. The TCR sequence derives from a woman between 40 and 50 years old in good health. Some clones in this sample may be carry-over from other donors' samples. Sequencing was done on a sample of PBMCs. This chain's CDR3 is CASSGDRLNTEAFF. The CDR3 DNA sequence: TGCGCCAGCAGTGGGGACAGATTGAACACTGAAGCTTTCTTT.